This passage covers 15 T cell receptor beta chains from one sample sequenced in a study of beta chain features in type 1 diabetes. Isolated RNA was reverse transcribed in full, so expressed TCRB transcripts were sequenced. Clones were sequenced by immunoSEQ multiplex PCR, and TCRdb holds only the in-frame ones, with some missing. The data contain around 58,000 clones, around 63% of them singletons. The source material was Tregs from blood. The source of these receptors is a woman aged 18-30 years in good health.

In its sample, this clone was seen a few times. CDR3 DNA: TGTGCCAGCTCACCTCCTAGGGGGAATGAGCAGTTCTTC. Translated, it gives CASSPPRGNEQFF. The chain employs TRBV18 and TRBJ2-1; TRBD1 is a possible D gene (6 bases). V dropped 3 bases and J dropped 7 bases, with 10 bases sitting between them. Germline values: CDR1 KGHSH, CDR2 LQKENI. The CDR3 spans 13 residues. The full variable domain, completed using reference TRBV18 and TRBJ2-1, is NAGVMQNPRHLVRRRGQEARLRCSPMKGHSHVYWYRQLPEEGLKFMVYLQKENIIDESGMPKERFSAEFPKEGPSILRIQQVVRGDSAAYFCASSPPRGNEQFFGPGTRLTVL.

The chain uses TRBV6-6 and TRBJ1-5; no firm D call. Deletions cut 2 bases from V and 3 bases from J, with 11 bases between. CDR3 length: 15 residues. Germline CDR1 MNHNY, CDR2 SVGAGI (reference sequence). DNA of the CDR3: TGTGCCAGCAGTTACAGCGGGGTGGACAATCAGCCCCAGCATTTT. Translation: CASSYSGVDNQPQHF.

In its sample, this clone was seen a few times. This sequence joins TRBV27 and TRBJ1-1, with D uncertain. The CDR3 contains 12 residues. Trimming left V 10 bases short and J 2 bases short, with 11 bases between. Germline V gene sequence: CDR1 MNHEY, CDR2 SMNVEV (reference sequence). For the CDR3, the DNA is TGTGCCACCCCGAGATCCAACACTGAAGCTTTCTTT. It specifies CATPRSNTEAFF.

The V gene is TRBV29-1, the J gene TRBJ2-3; D remains ambiguous. Trimming removed 6 bases at V and 4 bases at J, with 8 bases between. The CDR3 consists of 11 residues. Germline loops: CDR1 SQVTM, CDR2 ANQGSEA. The CDR3 reads CSVHASDTQYF. DNA for the CDR3: TGCAGCGTGCATGCGTCAGATACGCAGTATTTT.

This clone was counted once. For the CDR3, the DNA is TGTGCCAGCAGCTCCTACCACGGGGGACTTAATGAAAAACTGTTTTTT. It specifies CASSSYHGGLNEKLFF. The V call is TRBV7-2, the J call TRBJ1-4, with D possibly being TRBD1 (5 bases). In germline, CDR1 is SGHTA, CDR2 FQGNSA. The CDR3 length is 16 residues. Trimming cost V 4 bases and J 4 bases, with 16 bases left between them.

This clone was observed once. The V call is TRBV5-8, the J call TRBJ1-1; 8 bases are a match to TRBD1. V lost 4 bases, J lost 4 bases, and 3 bases stayed unmatched. The CDR3 length is 13 residues. Per germline, CDR1 SGHTS and CDR2 YDEGEE. CDR3 loop: CASSLDRGTEAFF. In DNA form, the CDR3 reads TGTGCCAGCAGCCTCGACAGGGGCACTGAAGCTTTCTTT.

The CDR3 nucleotides read TGTGCCAGCAGCTTCCGGGGGGGCCTCGCCAAAAACATTCAGTACTTC. It translates to CASSFRGGLAKNIQYF. This rearrangement joins TRBV7-9 to TRBJ2-4, with 8 bases aligning to TRBD2. The CDR3 totals 16 residues. Trimming at V came to 3 bases and at J to 1 base, leaving 5 bases not matched to a gene. Germline CDR1 and CDR2: SEHNR and FQNEAQ (reference sequence).

This chain connects TRBV5-6 to TRBJ1-1; 7 bases align to TRBD1. Looked up from germline, CDR1 is SGHDT and CDR2 is YYEEEE. This CDR3 is 17 amino acids long. J lost 0 bases, V lost 2 bases, and 10 bases had no gene match. CDR3 protein: CASSFTGANFMNTEAFF. As DNA, the CDR3 is TGTGCCAGCAGCTTCACAGGGGCCAATTTCATGAACACTGAAGCTTTCTTT.

The gene calls are TRBV14 and TRBJ1-1; D is undetermined. The V gene lost 2 bases and the J gene lost 4 bases, with 8 bases spanning the gap. Looked up from germline, CDR1 is SGHDN and CDR2 is FVKESK. The CDR3 length is 13 residues. The CDR3 region is CASSQNVGTEAFF. The DNA for the CDR3 is TGTGCCAGCAGCCAAAACGTCGGCACTGAAGCTTTCTTT.

This clone was counted between two and nine times. The chain combines TRBV27 with TRBJ2-7; 9 bases align to TRBD1. The ends lost 6 bases at V and 5 bases at J; junction bases unmatched: 11. Germline V lookup: CDR1 MNHEY, CDR2 SMNVEV (reference sequence). CDR3 length equals 15 residues. The CDR3 coding sequence is TGTGCCAGCAGCCGGACCGGGACAGGGAGAGACGAGCAGTACTTC. This encodes CASSRTGTGRDEQYF.

The rearrangement links TRBV7-2 to TRBJ2-5; D remains ambiguous. The V gene lost 2 bases and the J gene lost 5 bases, with 15 bases spanning the gap. Germline V gene data show CDR1 as SGHTA and CDR2 as FQGNSA. The CDR3 covers 15 residues. CDR3 in amino acids: CASSLLSTTRETQYF. As DNA, the CDR3 is TGTGCCAGCAGCTTACTTAGTACCACGAGGGAGACCCAGTACTTC.

The CDR3 DNA reads as TGTGCCAGCTCAGCCTCACAGGGGGCGAGGGGAGAGACCCAGTACTTC. Its translation is CASSASQGARGETQYF. V gene TRBV18 combines with J gene TRBJ2-5, with 9 bases lining up with TRBD1. The ends lost 5 bases at V and 4 bases at J; junction bases unmatched: 11. The CDR3 is made up of 16 amino acids. The V gene's germline CDR1 is KGHSH and CDR2 LQKENI.

V usage is TRBV6-6 and J usage is TRBJ1-3, with a possible D match to TRBD1 (6 bases). CDR1 and CDR2 from the germline V gene are MNHNY and SVGAGI (reference sequence). The CDR3 extends over 14 amino acids. The V gene lost 5 bases and the J gene lost 0 bases, with 8 bases spanning the gap. The CDR3 coding sequence is TGTGCCAGCAGTGTACAGGGCTCTGGAAACACCATATATTTT. As protein: CASSVQGSGNTIYF.

The chain has TRBV6-6 and TRBJ2-7; D gene uncertain. This CDR3 has 12 amino acids. Trimming removed 2 bases at V and 6 bases at J, with 8 bases between. Germline-derived CDR1 and CDR2 are MNHNY and SVGAGI (reference sequence). CDR3 sequence (DNA): TGTGCCAGCAGTTACGGGCAGTCCGAGCAGTACTTC. Protein: CASSYGQSEQYF.

The chain links TRBV7-2 to TRBJ2-5; the D gene is possibly TRBD1 (6 bases). CDR1 and CDR2 from the germline V gene are SGHTA and FQGNSA. This CDR3 contains 13 residues. Trimming removed 5 bases at V and 5 bases at J, with 12 bases between. CDR3 nucleotide sequence: TGTGCCAGCAGCAGGGGGATGGGGGAGACCCAGTACTTC. Encoded protein: CASSRGMGETQYF.